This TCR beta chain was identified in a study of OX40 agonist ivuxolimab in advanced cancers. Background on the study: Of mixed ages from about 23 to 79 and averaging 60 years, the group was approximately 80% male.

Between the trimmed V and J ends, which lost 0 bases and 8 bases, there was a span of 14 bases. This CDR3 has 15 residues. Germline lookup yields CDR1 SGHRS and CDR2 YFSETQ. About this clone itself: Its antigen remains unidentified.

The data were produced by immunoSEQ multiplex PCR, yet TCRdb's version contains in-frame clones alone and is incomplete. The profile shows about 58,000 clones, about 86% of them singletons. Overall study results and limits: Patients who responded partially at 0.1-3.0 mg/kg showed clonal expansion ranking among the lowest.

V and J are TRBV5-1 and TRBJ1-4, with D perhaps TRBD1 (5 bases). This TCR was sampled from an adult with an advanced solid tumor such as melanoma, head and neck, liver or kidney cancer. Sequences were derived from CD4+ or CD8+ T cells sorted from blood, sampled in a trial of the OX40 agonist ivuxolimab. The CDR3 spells CASSLEGRAYEKLFF. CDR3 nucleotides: TGCGCCAGCAGCTTGGAGGGCAGGGCTTACGAAAAACTGTTTTTT. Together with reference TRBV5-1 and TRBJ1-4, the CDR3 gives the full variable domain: KAGVTQTPRYLIKTRGQQVTLSCSPISGHRSVSWYQQTPGQGLQFLFEYFSETQRNKGNFPGRFSGRQFSNSRSEMNVSTLELGDSALYLCASSLEGRAYEKLFFGSGTQLSVL.